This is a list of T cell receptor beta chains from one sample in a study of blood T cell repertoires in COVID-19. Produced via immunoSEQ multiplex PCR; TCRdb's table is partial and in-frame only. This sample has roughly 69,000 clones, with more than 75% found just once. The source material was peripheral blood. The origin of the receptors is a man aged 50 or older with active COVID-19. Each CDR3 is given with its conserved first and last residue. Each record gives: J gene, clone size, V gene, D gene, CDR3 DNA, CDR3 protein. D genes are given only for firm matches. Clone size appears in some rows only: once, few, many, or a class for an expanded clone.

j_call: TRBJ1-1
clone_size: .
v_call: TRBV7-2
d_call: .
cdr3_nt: TGTGCCAGCAGCATTGGGGGGACTGAAGCTTTCTTT
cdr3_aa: CASSIGGTEAFF

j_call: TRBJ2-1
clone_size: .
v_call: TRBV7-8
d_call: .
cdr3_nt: TGTGCCAGCAGCCGACGGGGCTACAATGAGCAGTTCTTC
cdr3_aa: CASSRRGYNEQFF

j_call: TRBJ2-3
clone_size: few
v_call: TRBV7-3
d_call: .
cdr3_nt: TGTGCCAGCAGCTTATCCGGGAGCAAGAGGGATACGCAGTATTTT
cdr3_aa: CASSLSGSKRDTQYF

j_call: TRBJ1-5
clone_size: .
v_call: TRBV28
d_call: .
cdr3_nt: TGTGCCAGCAGTTTAGGGCAGCAGGCTCAGCCCCAGCATTTT
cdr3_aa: CASSLGQQAQPQHF

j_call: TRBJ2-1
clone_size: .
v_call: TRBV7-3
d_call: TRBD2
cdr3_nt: TGTGCCAGCAGCCTTCTAGCGGGGGGCGAAAATGAGCAGTTCTTC
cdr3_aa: CASSLLAGGENEQFF

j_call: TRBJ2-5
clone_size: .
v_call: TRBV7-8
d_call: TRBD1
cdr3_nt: TGTGCCAGCAGGGGACAGGGAATCGGAAAGACCCAGTACTTC
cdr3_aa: CASRGQGIGKTQYF

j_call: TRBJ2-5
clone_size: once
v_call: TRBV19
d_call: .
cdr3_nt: TGTGCCAGTACTTTGAGCCACAGCCGCCGTTTAGAGACCCAGTACTTC
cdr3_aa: CASTLSHSRRLETQYF

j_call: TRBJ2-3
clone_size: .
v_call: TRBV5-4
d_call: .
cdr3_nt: TGTGCCAGCAGCTTGGGGCAGGGGGGAGCAGATACGCAGTATTTT
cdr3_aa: CASSLGQGGADTQYF

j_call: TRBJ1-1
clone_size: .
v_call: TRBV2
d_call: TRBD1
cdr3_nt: TGTGCCAGCCTTATTAGGGGGCTTGGCACTGAAGCTTTCTTT
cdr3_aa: CASLIRGLGTEAFF

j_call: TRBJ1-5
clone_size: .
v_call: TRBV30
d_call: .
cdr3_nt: TGTGCCTGGACTAGCGATCGGTTGGGCAATCAGCCCCAGCATTTT
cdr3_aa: CAWTSDRLGNQPQHF

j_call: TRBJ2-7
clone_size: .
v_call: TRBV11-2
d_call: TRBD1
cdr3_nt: TGTGCCAGCAGCTTACCTGGACAGGGATTCTACGAGCAGTACTTC
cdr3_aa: CASSLPGQGFYEQYF

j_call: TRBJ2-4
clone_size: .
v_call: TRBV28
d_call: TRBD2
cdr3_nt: TGTGCCAGCAGTTCCGGGACTAGCACGGTCATTCAGTACTTC
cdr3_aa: CASSSGTSTVIQYF

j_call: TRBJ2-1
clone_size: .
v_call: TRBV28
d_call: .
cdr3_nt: TGTGCCAGCAGTTACCCAGGGGAGCAGTTCTTC
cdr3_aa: CASSYPGEQFF

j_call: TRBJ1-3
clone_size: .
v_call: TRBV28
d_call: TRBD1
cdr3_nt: TGTGCCAGCAGTTCCAGGGGGCGCGGGAACACCATATATTTT
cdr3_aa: CASSSRGRGNTIYF

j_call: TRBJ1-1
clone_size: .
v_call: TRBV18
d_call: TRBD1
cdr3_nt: TGTGCCAGCTCACCACCCACAGGGGGCATCACTGAAGCTTTCTTT
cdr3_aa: CASSPPTGGITEAFF

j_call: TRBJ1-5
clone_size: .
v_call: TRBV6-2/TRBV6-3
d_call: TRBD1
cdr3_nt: TGTGCCAGCAGCCCCTTGGACAGGGGGCATGGTCAGCCCCAGCATTTT
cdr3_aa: CASSPLDRGHGQPQHF

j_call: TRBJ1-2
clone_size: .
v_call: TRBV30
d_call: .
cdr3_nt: TGTGCCTGGAGTTTTTCCAGGGTGGGTAAATATGGCTACACCTTC
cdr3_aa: CAWSFSRVGKYGYTF

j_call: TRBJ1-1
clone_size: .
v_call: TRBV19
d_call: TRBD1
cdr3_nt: TGTGCCAGTGGTAGGTATGGACAGGGCAACACTGAAGCTTTCTTT
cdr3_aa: CASGRYGQGNTEAFF

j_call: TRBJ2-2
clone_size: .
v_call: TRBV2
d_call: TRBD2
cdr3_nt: TGTGCCAGCAGTGCGCAGCGGGGGTACACCGGGGAGCTGTTTTTT
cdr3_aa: CASSAQRGYTGELFF

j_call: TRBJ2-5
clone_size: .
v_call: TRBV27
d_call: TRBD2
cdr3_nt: TGTGCCAGCTCCCCCTGGGCGGGAGGTCAAGAGACCCAGTACTTC
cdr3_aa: CASSPWAGGQETQYF

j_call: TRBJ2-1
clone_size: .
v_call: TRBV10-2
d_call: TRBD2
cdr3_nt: TGCGCCAGCAGTGAGATAGCGGGAGCTGGCAATGAGCAGTTCTTC
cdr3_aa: CASSEIAGAGNEQFF

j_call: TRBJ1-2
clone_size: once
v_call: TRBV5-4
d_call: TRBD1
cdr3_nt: TGTGCCAGCAGCTTGGATGGGACAGGGATCGACTATGGCTACACCTTC
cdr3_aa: CASSLDGTGIDYGYTF